The entry that follows covers one TCR beta chain sequence. Produced via immunoSEQ multiplex PCR; TCRdb's table is partial and in-frame only. The repertoire holds tens of thousands of clones, with 87% as singletons. The data derive from a study of OX40 agonist ivuxolimab in advanced cancers. The CDR3 runs to 13 residues. Germline V gene lookup returns CDR1 MNHNY and CDR2 SVGAGI (reference sequence). The germline V and J ends were trimmed by 6 bases and 6 bases, with 12 bases remaining between them. The chain recombines TRBV6-6 with TRBJ1-5; D call uncertain. The clonotype comes from an adult with an advanced solid tumor such as melanoma, head and neck, liver or kidney cancer. The specimen comprised CD4+ or CD8+ T cells sorted from blood, sampled in a trial of the OX40 agonist ivuxolimab. The CDR3 DNA follows: TGTGCCAGCAGGACTGACTTATTTCAGCCCCAGCATTTT. It yields the protein CASRTDLFQPQHF.